This entry describes one TCR beta chain. This clonotype has more than one count but fewer than ten. Its antigen remains unidentified. Base qualities were left out, and no much larger clone turns up one base away. The sample is drawn from a study of blood T cells in healthy people across ages (dated by TCRdb to between 2014 and 2016). Regarding the research as a whole: In model experiments, roughly one uniquely barcoded TCR beta cDNA molecule per two T cells was captured by template switching. To track age-related changes in TCR beta repertoire diversity, the study relied on deep sequencing normalized with unique cDNA molecular identifiers. The donors were split into four age groups: young (average about 16 years), middle-aged (over 35), aged (over 55) and long-lived (over 80). To avoid experimental bias, donors of different ages were spread randomly across the sequencing lanes. For two donors (one aged 18 to 30 and one aged 80 or older), the study analyzed two additional independent replicas of 1 million unique cDNA reads from the same blood draw.

The donors were 40 or so Caucasian individuals from Russia, aged roughly 6 to 95 years, who were systemically healthy. Each donor gave ten milliliters of peripheral blood, collected into EDTA-treated Vacutainer tubes. PBMCs were isolated by Ficoll-Paque density-gradient centrifugation, with at least 7 million obtained per sample. Total RNA was extracted from PBMCs with Trizol reagent, with at least 6 micrograms obtained per sample. For every donor, flow cytometry on a PBMC aliquot measured the percentage of naive CD45RAhigh/CD27high T cells. Results the study describes overall, beyond this receptor: Estimates of total diversity based on one million sequenced T cells were considered lower bounds and underestimates. Compared with the aged group, the long-lived group had more naive CD4+ T cells, fewer expanded clones and increased TCR diversity, suggesting age selection. Donor CMV infection status was unknown, potentially confounding age-related changes in expanded clonotypes. The percentage of naive T cells measured by flow cytometry correlated strongly with observed TCR beta diversity. As age increased, observed TCR beta diversity per million T cells dropped in a roughly linear way, and a significant reduction was already evident by age 40. Conclusive comparison of naive and antigen-experienced compartments was prevented by the profiling of bulk unsorted PBMCs.

V was cut back by 4 bases and J by 7 bases, leaving a gap of 10 bases between them. The germline V gene (reference sequence) yields DFQATT for CDR1 and SNEGSKA for CDR2. The CDR3, cysteine through phenylalanine, is 11 amino acids long. Left in the record is the CDR3 DNA by itself, 33 bases read in frame from the first base. The library came from 5' RACE. For sequencing, an Illumina HiSeq 2500 was employed. The second PCR ran for roughly 7 to 11 cycles and used a J-beta primer mix along with a sample-barcoded 5' primer. A template-switch 5' adaptor carrying 12 random nucleotides introduced a unique molecular identifier onto each TCR beta cDNA molecule. Each sample yielded at least 2.5 million CDR3-containing paired-end reads. The Mint cDNA synthesis kit, primed by a TRBC-specific oligonucleotide, was used to synthesize first-strand cDNA from all RNA. After uracil-DNA glycosylase treatment, a first 18-cycle PCR used universal primers M1SS and BC2_uni_R on all cDNA. Under the source paper's analysis protocol: For normalization, 1 million high-quality reads, each with a distinct molecular identifier, were randomly selected from each sample. Instead of being binned into consensus sequences, reads that shared molecular identifiers were thrown out. MiTCR, with a Q25 quality threshold and the strictest error-elimination algorithm, was used for CDR3 identification, clonotype clustering and error correction. Lower-bound total TCR beta diversity was estimated with a nonparametric unseen species model using Euler transformation. Clones were called with MiXCR by TCRdb after fastp trimmed the public reads at Q25, and only in-frame beta chains were retained. Entries are consolidated by CDR3 protein sequence, retaining the most common genes and DNA. TCRdb, rather than the study authors, made the V and J calls. This sample holds 500,000 to 600,000 distinct CDR3 sequences; about 26% were observed only once. The ten biggest clones cover about a fifth of the sample.

The chain was built from TRBV20-1 and TRBJ2-5, with a tentative D gene TRBD1 over 5 matching bases. The sample was blood. This receptor was obtained from a woman in her seventies in good health. The CDR3 region has the sequence CSATDQGTQYF. In nucleotide form, the sequence is TGCAGTGCTACCGATCAGGGGACCCAGTACTTC.